A single sample is the source of the 25 T cell receptor beta chains below, sequenced in a study of blood T cell repertoires in COVID-19. The data were produced by immunoSEQ multiplex PCR, yet TCRdb's version contains in-frame clones alone and is incomplete. In the table there are approximately 150,000 clones, roughly 81% of which are singletons. Sequencing was carried out using peripheral blood. These receptors originate from a human donor with acute or convalescent COVID-19. The donor label of this sample is uncertain.

The chain links TRBV3-1 (or the pseudogene TRBV3-2) to TRBJ1-1; D unclear. The CDR3 consists of 15 residues. The ends were cut back, 0 bases at V and 1 base at J, with 9 bases in the middle. Germline lookup yields CDR1 LGHDT and CDR2 YNNKEL (reference sequence). CDR3 nucleotide sequence: TGTGCCAGCAGCCAAGATTGGGCCGGGAACACTGAAGCTTTCTTT. Amino acids: CASSQDWAGNTEAFF.

CDR3 nucleotide sequence: TGTGCCAGCAGCTTTGTTTCGGGTTCCACTGAAGCTTTCTTT. Its translation: CASSFVSGSTEAFF. The chain joins TRBV11-2 to TRBJ1-1; no firm D call. CDR1 and CDR2 from the germline V gene are SGHAT and FQNNGV. Trimming cost V 3 bases and J 4 bases, with 12 bases left between them. The CDR3 contains 14 residues. The whole variable domain, remainder taken from reference TRBV11-2 and TRBJ1-1, is EAGVAQSPRYKIIEKRQSVAFWCNPISGHATLYWYQQILGQGPKLLIQFQNNGVVDDSQLPKDRFSAERLKGVDSTLKIQPAKLEDSAVYLCASSFVSGSTEAFFGQGTRLTVV.

CDR3 sequence: CASSQGAFLAGSTDTQYF. The CDR3 region has the DNA TGTGCCAGCAGCCAAGGAGCGTTTCTAGCGGGAAGCACAGATACGCAGTATTTT. The V and J genes are TRBV3-1 (or the pseudogene TRBV3-2) and TRBJ2-3; 9 bases align to TRBD2. This CDR3 is built from 18 residues. After removal of 1 base from V and 0 bases from J, the junction contained 8 bases not matched to a gene. CDR1 and CDR2 from the germline V gene are LGHDT and YNNKEL (reference sequence).

Only one count was recorded for this clone. V is TRBV5-6 and J is TRBJ2-7; 8 nucleotides line up with TRBD1. The junction had 7 bases not matched to a gene; V was cut back by 3 bases and J by 5 bases. CDR3 length equals 14 residues. The germline V gene has CDR1 SGHDT and CDR2 YYEEEE. The CDR3 loop is CASSYGQGDHEQYV. CDR3 sequence (DNA): TGTGCCAGCAGCTATGGACAGGGTGACCACGAGCAGTACGTC.

The CDR3 nucleotides are TGTGCCAGTAGTAATGACAGGGCCTCCTCAATCTATGGCTACACCTTC. It codes for CASSNDRASSIYGYTF. This chain links TRBV19 with TRBJ1-2, with TRBD1 identical over 7 bases. V gave up 4 bases and J gave up 4 bases; unmatched junction bases: 12. The CDR3 consists of 16 residues. Germline V CDR1 and CDR2: LNHDA, SQIVND (reference sequence).

This clone turned up a few times. The chain uses TRBV21-1 and TRBJ1-3; the table's D call TRBD1 went unverified against the DNA. TRBV21-1 is a listed pseudogene. The CDR3 length is 16 residues. The CDR3 here is CASSGHRGSWGNTIYF. The DNA of the CDR3 is TGTGCCAGCAGCGGCCACAGGGGGAGTTGGGGAAACACCATATATTTT.

The rearrangement uses TRBV19 and TRBJ1-5; D is unclear. The CDR3 contains 12 residues. The germline CDR1 and CDR2 sequences are LNHDA and SQIVND (reference sequence). Trimming stripped 6 bases from V and 4 bases from J, with 7 bases between. CDR3 in amino acids: CASRTQNQPQHF. DNA of the CDR3: TGTGCCAGTAGGACACAGAATCAGCCCCAGCATTTT.

The V call is TRBV19, the J call TRBJ2-1; D is possibly TRBD1 (6 bases). V was trimmed by 9 bases and J by 0 bases, leaving 15 bases between them. The germline gives CDR1 LNHDA, CDR2 SQIVND (reference sequence). This CDR3 comprises 15 residues. CDR3 in amino acids: CASSRGPSSYNEQFF. The CDR3 nucleotides are TGTGCCAGCTCCAGGGGCCCGAGCTCCTACAATGAGCAGTTCTTC.

This clone was seen once. This sequence joins TRBV29-1 and TRBJ1-3; D may be TRBD1 (6 bases). Germline V gives CDR1 SQVTM, CDR2 ANQGSEA. The CDR3 length is 16 residues. The V gene lost 0 bases and the J gene lost 7 bases, with 19 bases spanning the gap. The CDR3 region has the DNA TGCAGCGTTGAAGATCAGAGTACAGGGACGTGGAACACCATATATTTT. Amino acids: CSVEDQSTGTWNTIYF.

The rearrangement joins TRBV7-9 to TRBJ1-1; D is uncertain. Germline assignment: CDR1 SEHNR and CDR2 FQNEAQ (reference sequence). Trimming pared 7 bases from V and 5 bases from J, leaving 14 bases between. This CDR3 is 13 amino acids long. For the CDR3, the DNA is TGTGCCAGCAAGGCCGTAGTCGGGACTGAAGCTTTCTTT. Translated: CASKAVVGTEAFF.

The chain is built from TRBV11-2 and TRBJ2-7, with D tentatively TRBD2 (5 bases). The CDR3 consists of 11 residues. Trimming cost V 1 base and J 10 bases, with 8 bases left between them. The germline CDR1 and CDR2 sequences are SGHAT and FQNNGV. CDR3 sequence reads: CASSLAGIQYF. The CDR3 DNA reads as TGTGCCAGCAGCTTAGCCGGGATACAGTACTTC.

The CDR3, as DNA: TGCGCCAGCAGAGCCGGGTTTGGCACAGATACGCAGTATTTT. It yields the protein CASRAGFGTDTQYF. The chain links TRBV5-1 to TRBJ2-3; D call uncertain. The CDR3 consists of 14 residues. V was clipped by 5 bases and J by 1 base, with 11 bases between them. From germline, CDR1 is SGHRS and CDR2 YFSETQ.

The genes are TRBV7-3 and TRBJ2-5, with a possible D match to TRBD2 (5 bases). Germline V lookup: CDR1 SGHTA, CDR2 FQGTGA. This CDR3 has 13 residues. Between the trimmed V and J ends, which lost 3 bases and 5 bases, there was a span of 10 bases. This chain's CDR3 is CASSLSTGETQYF. DNA for the CDR3: TGTGCCAGCAGCTTGTCAACGGGGGAGACCCAGTACTTC.

This clone was seen a few times. This chain connects TRBV4-2 to TRBJ2-7, with 16 bases matching TRBD2. V shed 3 bases, J shed 1 base, and the junction held 3 bases outside the gene matches. The CDR3 totals 17 residues. The germline V gene encodes CDR1 LGHNA and CDR2 YNFKEQ. The CDR3 DNA reads TGTGCCAGCAGCCAGGGACTAGCGGGGGGGCCTTCCTACGAGCAGTACTTC. This encodes CASSQGLAGGPSYEQYF.

The gene calls are TRBV15 and TRBJ2-5; unclear D gene. The germline V and J ends were trimmed by 8 bases and 0 bases, with 10 bases remaining between them. CDR1 and CDR2 (germline): LNHNV, YYDKDF (reference sequence). The length of the CDR3 is 13 residues. CDR3 amino acids: CATRGNNQETQYF. The CDR3 DNA follows: TGTGCCACCCGTGGCAACAACCAAGAGACCCAGTACTTC.

J is TRBJ1-6 and V is TRBV6-5; D is uncertain. Trimming shortened V by 2 bases and J by 6 bases, and 11 bases separated the two germline ends. The CDR3 length is 15 residues. Per germline, CDR1 MNHEY and CDR2 SVGAGI. CDR3 nucleotide sequence: TGTGCCAGCAGTTACGATAGCGGAGTTAATTCACCCCTCCACTTT. Translated, it gives CASSYDSGVNSPLHF.

The CDR3 DNA reads as TGTGCCAGCAGCCAGGCGACAGGGATCTACGAGCAGTACTTC. Amino acids: CASSQATGIYEQYF. This rearrangement joins TRBV4-2 to TRBJ2-7; 7 bases line up with TRBD1. The V and J ends lost 3 bases and 3 bases, in that order; junction bases with no gene match: 5. The CDR3 covers 14 residues. Germline V lookup: CDR1 LGHNA, CDR2 YNFKEQ.

The chain links TRBV4-1 to TRBJ2-7, with D possibly TRBD2 on 5 matching bases. Per the germline V gene, CDR1 is MGHRA and CDR2 is YSYEKL. CDR3 size: 17 residues. V lost 0 bases and J 0 bases, leaving 15 bases between the germline ends. CDR3 coding DNA: TGCGCCAGCAGCCAAGATTTGAGCGGACGAACCTCCTACGAGCAGTACTTC. Its protein product is CASSQDLSGRTSYEQYF.

The V and J genes are TRBV19 and TRBJ2-1; 8 positions agree with TRBD2. The V segment lost 3 bases and the J segment 7 bases; nucleotides outside the gene matches: 11. CDR1 is LNHDA and CDR2 is SQIVND in the germline V gene (reference sequence). The CDR3 is 16 amino acids. CDR3 bases: TGTGCCAGTAGTATGGGAAGCGGGAGAGGTAGGAATGAGCAGTTCTTC. Its protein product is CASSMGSGRGRNEQFF.

J is TRBJ1-5 and V is TRBV19; 7 bases fit TRBD1. The J segment lost 0 bases and the V segment lost 8 bases, leaving 7 bases of the junction unmatched. The CDR3 is 15 residues long. Looked up from germline, CDR1 is LNHDA and CDR2 is SQIVND (reference sequence). The CDR3 region has the DNA TGTGCCAGTCGAAACAGGGGTAGTAGCAATCAGCCCCAGCATTTT. Amino acids: CASRNRGSSNQPQHF.

The chain uses TRBV6-5 and TRBJ1-2; a weak D match, TRBD1 (6 bases). Looked up from germline, CDR1 is MNHEY and CDR2 is SVGAGI. V was shortened by 6 bases and J by 2 bases, with 10 bases between the two germline ends. The CDR3 covers 13 residues. CDR3 nucleotides: TGTGCCAGCAGAACAGGGCGAAACTATGGCTACACCTTC. Its protein is CASRTGRNYGYTF.

The chain carries TRBV28 and TRBJ2-4; D perhaps matches TRBD2 (5 bases). V lost 5 bases, J lost 0 bases, and 11 bases lay in between. The CDR3 loop spans 15 amino acids. The germline V gene encodes CDR1 MDHEN and CDR2 SYDVKM. This CDR3 reads CASSTTGVAKNIQYF. In DNA form, the CDR3 reads TGTGCCAGCAGTACAACCGGGGTAGCCAAAAACATTCAGTACTTC.

This rearrangement joins TRBV5-6 to TRBJ1-2; 8 bases agree with TRBD1. The ends lost 4 bases at V and 2 bases at J; junction bases unmatched: 10. This CDR3 spans 16 amino acids. The V gene's germline CDR1 is SGHDT and CDR2 YYEEEE. The CDR3 DNA is TGTGCCAGCAGCATAGACCGGACAGGGAAGAACTATGGCTACACCTTC. Translation: CASSIDRTGKNYGYTF.

The sample holds a few counts of this clone. This sequence joins TRBV2 and TRBJ1-6; D gene ambiguous. The ends were cut back, 2 bases at V and 0 bases at J, with 5 bases in the middle. Per the germline V gene, CDR1 is SNHLY and CDR2 is FYNNEI. The CDR3 totals 15 residues. The CDR3 DNA reads as TGTGCCAGCAGTGAAAGGAGCTCCTATAATTCACCCCTCCACTTT. It yields the protein CASSERSSYNSPLHF.

This clone was detected only a few times. The V call is TRBV12-5, the J call TRBJ1-5, with D uncertain. The ends were cut back, 8 bases at V and 5 bases at J, with 13 bases in the middle. The germline V gene has CDR1 LGHNT and CDR2 FRNRAP. The CDR3 is 13 amino acids. CDR3: CASNGGRYQPQHF. The DNA of the CDR3 is TGTGCTAGTAACGGAGGCCGATATCAGCCCCAGCATTTT.